This TCR beta chain was captured in a study of T-cell reconstitution after alpha-beta-depleted transplantation in children. Whole-study findings and limits: Day-60 TCRbeta diversity that was high in some patients was derived from surviving recipient T cells and thymic progenitors. At the one-year point after transplant, T-cell counts and TCRbeta diversity were found to come mostly from T cells that had been newly produced.

In its sample, this clonotype is medium-sized. No antigen is known for it. Per germline, CDR1 SGHRS and CDR2 YFSETQ. The CDR3 covers 15 residues. Losses at the gene ends were 3 bases for V and 8 bases for J; bases not matched to a gene: 6. The authors prepared the TCRbeta library with unique molecular identifiers. MiXCR was run by TCRdb on the PCR reads, yielding one entry per CDR3 protein. Altogether about 7,200 distinct CDR3 sequences are present, 4% to 5.5% being singletons, with the ten largest covering roughly 24%. This material consisted of PBMCs, mostly from graft donor cells, taken 180 days after TCRalphabeta/CD19-depleted stem cell transplant. The clonotype comes from a child under two years old who had a stem cell transplant for acute myeloid leukemia, so the T cells may come from the graft donor. The V and J genes are TRBV5-1 and TRBJ1-6, with 9 bases aligning to TRBD1. CDR3 coding DNA: TGCGCCAGCAGCTCTCCGGGACAGGGATATTCACCCCTCCACTTT. It translates to CASSSPGQGYSPLHF.